What follows is one T cell receptor (beta chain) and its context. Its antigen is still unknown. The data stem from a study of cytomegalovirus exposure and HLA in healthy donors. Study overall: There were 117 million unique TCR beta sequences, drawn from 200 million or so T cells, in an earlier analysis.

The PCR employed 60 Vbeta primers together with 13 Jbeta primers. In the authors' methods: The count from a later analysis was 79 million or so unique TCR beta chains, roughly 11 million of them shared. This table comes from immunoSEQ multiplex PCR, and its TCRdb copy is limited to in-frame clones, with some not included. The V and J calls and the clone size are those of that table, but D and trimming were determined from the DNA. The sample lists roughly 190,000 clones, more than 65% occurring once. Regarding the study as a whole: Most TCRs appeared rarely, but some public TCRs recurred in many donors. Earlier analysis yielded a pattern in which most TCR beta V segments were productive about 90% or about 30% of the time.

J gave up 6 bases and V 1 base, and 11 bases lay outside the gene matches. Germline V gives CDR1 MGHRA, CDR2 YSYEKL. CDR3 length equals 17 residues. The specimen sequenced was PBMCs. The source of this sequence is a girl aged 5-17 years in good health and CMV-seropositive. This rearrangement joins TRBV4-1 to TRBJ2-1; 8 bases are shared with TRBD2. The CDR3 DNA follows: TGCGCCAGCAGCCAAGGGGACGGGACTAGTTTCCGCAATGAGCAGTTCTTC. As protein: CASSQGDGTSFRNEQFF.